The subject of this entry is one T cell receptor (beta chain). This sample is drawn from a study of human T cells and chemical hapten exposure. Each cDNA molecule in the library carried unique molecular identifiers. TCRdb reprocessed the RACE reads via MiXCR and lists one record per CDR3 protein. The sample has fewer than 200,000 distinct CDR3 sequences; approximately 31% are singletons. The CDR3 sequence is 13 residues long. Germline CDR1 SQVTM, CDR2 ANQGSEA. V was trimmed by 6 bases and J by 2 bases, leaving 13 bases between them. Time point denoted: pre-sensitization, week 0. Treatment defined: therapeutic diphenylcyclopropenone sensitization with weekly scalp DPC.

The rearrangement uses TRBV29-1 and TRBJ1-1, with D tentatively TRBD1 (5 bases). This clonotype was obtained from a woman under 40 with alopecia areata. Some clones in this sample may be carry-over from other donors' samples. The starting material was whole blood, obtained in connection with sensitization to the hapten diphenylcyclopropenone (DPC). The CDR3 sequence is CSVAGTDNTEAFF. The DNA of the CDR3 is TGCAGCGTGGCCGGGACGGACAACACTGAAGCTTTCTTT.